The clone carrying this T cell receptor beta chain was observed once. Its antigen is not known. This sample stems from a study of OX40 agonist ivuxolimab in advanced cancers. Across the study: Previous treatment with anti-PD-1, anti-PD-L1 or anti-CTLA-4 therapy was allowed; 30% to 50% had received some. Study-level points and caveats: More expanded clones were found, on average, in CD8+ than in CD4+ T cells.

The CDR3 has 14 residues. The V gene's germline CDR1 is MDHEN and CDR2 SYDVKM. V dropped 5 bases and J dropped 1 base, with 12 bases sitting between them. Baseline, cycle 4 day 1, and cycle 7 day 1 were the blood sampling points. Here immunoSEQ multiplex PCR was the method, and the copy in TCRdb shows in-frame clones only, minus some. The table has 130,000 or so clones, under 95% seen once. This chain uses TRBV28 with TRBJ2-7, with D possibly being TRBD2 (5 bases). The specimen comprised CD4+ or CD8+ T cells sorted from blood, sampled in a trial of the OX40 agonist ivuxolimab. This TCR was recovered from an adult with an advanced solid tumor such as melanoma, head and neck, liver or kidney cancer. The CDR3 coding sequence is TGTGCCAGCAGTCTTCTGCCGGGATCCTACGAGCAGTACTTC. This encodes CASSLLPGSYEQYF.